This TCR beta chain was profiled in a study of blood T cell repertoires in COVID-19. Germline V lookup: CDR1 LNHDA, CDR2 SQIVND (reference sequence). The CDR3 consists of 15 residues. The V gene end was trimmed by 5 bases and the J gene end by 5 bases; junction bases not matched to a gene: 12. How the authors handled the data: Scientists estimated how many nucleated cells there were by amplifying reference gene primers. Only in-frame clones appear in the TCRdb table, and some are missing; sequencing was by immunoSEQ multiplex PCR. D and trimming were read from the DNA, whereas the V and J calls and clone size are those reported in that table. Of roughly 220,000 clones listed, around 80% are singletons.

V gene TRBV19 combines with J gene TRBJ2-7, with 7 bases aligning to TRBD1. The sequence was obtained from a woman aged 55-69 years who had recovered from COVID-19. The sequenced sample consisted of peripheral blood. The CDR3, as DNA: TGTGCCAGTAGTGAGGACAGGCGCCCCTTCGACGAGCAGTACTTC. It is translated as CASSEDRRPFDEQYF. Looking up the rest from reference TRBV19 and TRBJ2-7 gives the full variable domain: DGGITQSPKYLFRKEGQNVTLSCEQNLNHDAMYWYRQDPGQGLRLIYYSQIVNDFQKGDIAEGYSVSREKKESFPLTVTSAQKNPTAFYLCASSEDRRPFDEQYFGPGTRLTVT.